These T cell receptor beta chains were read from a single sample in a study of T cell therapy after organ transplantation. Which antigens these TCRs recognize remains unknown. Sequencing was performed with immunoSEQ multiplex PCR; in TCRdb, only in-frame clones are kept and a portion is missing. The table records over 2,000 clones, around 90% of them present only once. The sample in question was CD8+ T cells from blood, obtained before autologous CMV-specific T cell therapy. The receptors shown here come from a human patient who had received a solid organ transplant and had CMV disease. The CDR3 runs from the conserved cysteine through the conserved F or W. D genes are given only for firm matches. Not every row has a clone size; where given, it reads once, few, many or a size class.

J gene,D gene,V gene,clone size,CDR3 protein,CDR3 DNA
TRBJ1-1,-,TRBV4-1,-,CASSQVYVGVAEAFF,TGCGCCAGCAGCCAAGTATATGTCGGAGTCGCTGAAGCTTTCTTT
TRBJ2-2,TRBD1,TRBV28,-,CASSPGVLDRSTGELFF,TGTGCCAGCAGTCCCGGAGTATTGGACAGGAGCACCGGGGAGCTGTTTTTT
TRBJ2-7,-,TRBV5-1,once,CASSLGEAREQYF,TGCGCCAGCAGCTTGGGGGAGGCTCGCGAGCAGTACTTC
TRBJ1-5,-,TRBV6-5,few,CASSTDGYNQPQHF,TGTGCCAGCAGCACCGACGGATACAATCAGCCCCAGCATTTT
TRBJ1-5,-,TRBV21-1,once,CASSQGQPQHF,TGTGCCAGCAGCCAGGGCCAGCCCCAGCATTTT
TRBJ2-3,-,TRBV27,-,CASSFTPSGTQYF,TGTGCCAGCAGTTTTACCCCCTCAGGGACGCAGTATTTT
TRBJ2-1,TRBD2,TRBV4-1,-,CASSQGTNWEQFF,TGCGCCAGCAGCCAGGGGACTAACTGGGAGCAGTTCTTC
TRBJ2-4,TRBD1,TRBV9,-,CASSPGQGGQNIQYF,TGTGCCAGCAGCCCCGGACAGGGCGGCCAAAACATTCAGTACTTC
TRBJ2-7,-,TRBV13,once,CASSPLASYEQYF,TGTGCCAGCAGCCCTTTGGCCTCCTACGAGCAGTACTTC
TRBJ2-1,-,TRBV7-9,-,CASSLALEQFF,TGTGCCAGCAGCTTGGCACTAGAGCAGTTCTTC
TRBJ2-1,-,TRBV5-1,-,CASSLPPEQFF,TGCGCCAGCAGCTTACCGCCCGAGCAGTTCTTC
TRBJ2-5,TRBD2,TRBV4-2,-,CASSQEIAGKEETQYF,TGTGCCAGCAGCCAAGAGATAGCGGGGAAGGAAGAGACCCAGTACTTC
TRBJ2-7,TRBD1,TRBV7-6,-,CASSLRMGTAGYEQYF,TGTGCCAGCAGCCTCCGCATGGGGACAGCAGGCTACGAGCAGTACTTC
TRBJ2-7,-,TRBV4-2,once,CASSQAFIIGDGSYEQYF,TGTGCCAGCAGCCAAGCCTTTATCATCGGGGACGGCTCCTACGAGCAGTACTTC
TRBJ2-7,-,TRBV6-5,-,CASSYGGGGYEQYF,TGTGCCAGCAGTTACGGAGGGGGAGGGTACGAGCAGTACTTC
TRBJ2-2,-,TRBV10-2,-,CASSVSGELFF,TGCGCCAGCAGTGTATCCGGGGAGCTGTTTTTT
TRBJ2-2,TRBD2,TRBV4-3,-,CASSWGLAGEGGELFF,TGCGCCAGCAGCTGGGGACTAGCGGGAGAAGGCGGGGAGCTGTTTTTT
TRBJ1-5,-,TRBV5-5,-,CASSIGHNSNQPQHF,TGTGCCAGCAGCATAGGACACAATAGCAATCAGCCCCAGCATTTT
TRBJ2-3,-,TRBV4-1,-,CASSQEGTFTDTQYF,TGCGCCAGCAGCCAAGAGGGGACATTCACAGATACGCAGTATTTT
TRBJ2-7,-,TRBV4-1,-,CASSLRDFGLGKQYF,TGCGCCAGCAGCCTCAGGGACTTTGGGCTCGGCAAGCAGTACTTC
TRBJ2-7,-,TRBV5-6,-,CASRWTASYEQYF,TGTGCCAGCAGGTGGACGGCTAGCTACGAGCAGTACTTC
TRBJ1-4,TRBD1,TRBV9,-,CASSEQGAVNEKLFF,TGTGCCAGCAGCGAACAGGGGGCTGTTAATGAAAAACTGTTTTTT
TRBJ1-4,-,TRBV5-4,-,CASSFLEEKLFF,TGTGCCAGCAGCTTTTTGGAGGAAAAACTGTTTTTT
TRBJ2-7,TRBD2,TRBV13,-,CASSPGGLHEQYF,TGTGCCAGCAGCCCGGGGGGACTCCACGAGCAGTACTTC
TRBJ1-1,-,TRBV11-2,-,CASSPLGNTEAFF,TGTGCCAGCAGCCCCCTAGGGAACACTGAAGCTTTCTTT
TRBJ2-2,-,TRBV6-4,few,CASSAQGGTGELFF,TGTGCCAGCAGTGCCCAAGGGGGCACCGGGGAGCTGTTTTTT
TRBJ2-1,-,TRBV27,-,CASSLSRGNEQFF,TGTGCCAGCAGTTTATCTCGGGGGAATGAGCAGTTCTTC
TRBJ1-2,TRBD1,TRBV9,once,CASSETGGLSGYTF,TGTGCCAGCAGCGAGACAGGGGGTCTTTCTGGCTACACCTTC
TRBJ2-7,-,TRBV5-5,-,CASSPTPGYEQYF,TGTGCCAGCAGCCCAACTCCAGGGTACGAGCAGTACTTC
TRBJ1-5,TRBD1,TRBV10-3,once,CAISRGQGRGTAQHF,TGTGCCATCAGTAGGGGACAGGGCCGAGGTACTGCCCAGCATTTT
TRBJ2-7,-,TRBV9,-,CASSPSLYF,TGTGCCAGCAGCCCGAGCCTCTACTTC
TRBJ1-5,TRBD1,TRBV5-6,-,CASSYSGGQLDQPQHF,TGTGCCAGCAGCTATTCAGGGGGCCAACTGGATCAGCCCCAGCATTTT
TRBJ1-1,-,TRBV19,-,CASSIGASAAAFF,TGTGCCAGTAGTATTGGGGCTTCTGCTGCAGCTTTCTTT